The table lists the clone carrying this T cell receptor beta chain with a few counts. Over 95% purity was reached by all sorted populations. This entry is derived from a study of beta chain features in type 1 diabetes. V was trimmed by 0 bases and J by 0 bases, leaving 6 bases between them. CDR3 length: 14 amino acids. CDR1 SGHRS and CDR2 YFSETQ come from the germline V gene. Reverse transcription of all isolated RNA meant that expressed TCRB transcripts were sequenced. Repertoires were generated with immunoSEQ multiplex PCR, while TCRdb's copy carries only in-frame clones and drops some. The sample consists of some 360,000 clones, 20% of them appearing once.

The clonotype comes from a woman aged 18 to 35 in good health. Material: naive CD4+ T cells from blood. V and J are TRBV5-1 and TRBJ2-5, with D perhaps TRBD1 (6 bases). CDR3 in amino acids: CASSLAGDQETQYF. DNA for the CDR3: TGCGCCAGCAGCTTGGCAGGGGACCAAGAGACCCAGTACTTC.